One sample yielded the 29 T cell receptor beta chains listed below, sequenced in a study of blood T cell repertoires in COVID-19. TCRdb keeps only in-frame clones here, not all; method: immunoSEQ multiplex PCR. The sample contains about 400,000 clones, roughly 88% of which appear only once. Sequencing was performed on PBMCs or T cells enriched from blood (not recorded which). The receptors derive from a woman aged 40 to 50 with acute COVID-19.

The J gene is TRBJ1-5, the V gene TRBV19; D possibly corresponds to TRBD1 (6 bases). Trimming shortened V by 6 bases and J by 3 bases, and 15 bases separated the two germline ends. The CDR3 totals 15 residues. Germline-derived CDR1 and CDR2 are LNHDA and SQIVND (reference sequence). The CDR3 protein is CASSPEGGFNQPQHF. The CDR3 DNA sequence: TGTGCCAGTAGCCCGGAGGGGGGGTTCAATCAGCCCCAGCATTTT.

V is TRBV9 and J is TRBJ2-5, with a possible D match to TRBD2 (6 bases). Trimming took off 4 bases at V and 5 bases at J, with 15 bases between the two ends. Germline V gene sequence: CDR1 SGDLS, CDR2 YYNGEE. CDR3 length: 14 amino acids. The CDR3 loop is CASSLRLVGETQYF. CDR3 nucleotides: TGTGCCAGCAGCCTGAGACTAGTTGGGGAGACCCAGTACTTC.

This clone has more than one count but fewer than ten. The chain combines TRBV6-5 with TRBJ2-5, with TRBD2 as a possible D gene (5 bases). Germline values: CDR1 MNHEY, CDR2 SVGAGI. This CDR3 is 14 amino acids long. Trimming cost V 4 bases and J 5 bases, with 14 bases left between them. Here the CDR3 reads CASSSGLSRETQYF. CDR3 DNA sequence: TGTGCCAGCAGTTCTGGACTTTCTCGGGAGACCCAGTACTTC.

The chain uses TRBV24-1 and TRBJ1-5, with D perhaps TRBD1 (6 bases). The CDR3 contains 16 residues. Germline loops: CDR1 KGHDR, CDR2 SFDVKD. The V end lost 4 bases, the J end lost 1 base, and 13 bases lay between the germline ends. In DNA form, the CDR3 reads TGTGCCACCAGTGAATTTACAGGGTGCAGCAATCAGCCCCAGCATTTT. Its translation: CATSEFTGCSNQPQHF.

The chain uses TRBV18 and TRBJ1-2; the match to TRBD1 covers 9 bases. Unmatched junction bases numbered 4, after V lost 2 bases and J lost 0 bases. CDR3 length: 16 amino acids. Germline V gives CDR1 KGHSH, CDR2 LQKENI. In DNA, the CDR3 is TGTGCCAGCTCACCAGGGACAGGGAATGCTAACTATGGCTACACCTTC. It is translated as CASSPGTGNANYGYTF.

The rearrangement links TRBV11-2 to TRBJ2-2; D gene unclear. With 1 base removed from V and 7 bases from J, the gap between germline ends came to 7 bases. The germline V gene encodes CDR1 SGHAT and CDR2 FQNNGV. The CDR3 runs to 13 residues. This chain's CDR3 is CASSLVQVGELFF. The DNA of the CDR3 is TGTGCCAGCAGCTTAGTCCAGGTCGGGGAGCTGTTTTTT.

This clone was picked up one time. The rearrangement uses TRBV12-3 or TRBV12-4 and TRBJ1-5; the D is unclear. There are 12 residues in the CDR3. The V and J ends lost 4 bases and 7 bases respectively, with 8 bases between them. The CDR3 is CASSWEKQPQHF. CDR3 coding DNA: TGTGCCAGCAGTTGGGAGAAACAGCCCCAGCATTTT.

The chain uses TRBV6-5 and TRBJ2-1; weak D call: TRBD2 (5 bases). Germline V gives CDR1 MNHEY, CDR2 SVGAGI. This CDR3 comprises 15 residues. Trimming pared 0 bases from V and 3 bases from J, leaving 9 bases between. Here the CDR3 DNA reads TGTGCCAGCAGTTACTCAGCGGCCCTCTACAATGAGCAGTTCTTC. This codes for CASSYSAALYNEQFF.

V and J are TRBV2 and TRBJ2-5; TRBD1 aligns across 8 bases. J was trimmed by 1 base and V by 8 bases; bases with no gene match: 12. This CDR3 is 16 amino acids long. Germline lookup yields CDR1 SNHLY and CDR2 FYNNEI. This CDR3 reads CASRDRLLVIQETQYF. CDR3 DNA sequence: TGTGCCAGCCGGGACAGGTTGTTGGTGATCCAAGAGACCCAGTACTTC. Looking up the rest from reference TRBV2 and TRBJ2-5 gives the full variable domain: EPEVTQTPSHQVTQMGQEVILRCVPISNHLYFYWYRQILGQKVEFLVSFYNNEISEKSEIFDDQFSVERPDGSNFTLKIRSTKLEDSAMYFCASRDRLLVIQETQYFGPGTRLLVL.

This chain joins TRBV11-2 and TRBJ2-3; 12 nucleotides line up with TRBD2. Germline values: CDR1 SGHAT, CDR2 FQNNGV. This CDR3 is built from 18 residues. J was trimmed by 3 bases and V by 4 bases; bases with no gene match: 11. CDR3 nucleotides: TGTGCCAGCAGCTCTCGAGCTAGCGGGGGGGCCTGGACAGATACGCAGTATTTT. Translation: CASSSRASGGAWTDTQYF.

The gene calls are TRBV4-2 and TRBJ2-1; the D gene is possibly TRBD1 (5 bases). This CDR3 comprises 15 residues. Germline V lookup: CDR1 LGHNA, CDR2 YNFKEQ. V lost 0 bases and J 5 bases, leaving 11 bases between the germline ends. The CDR3 loop is CASSQEGSRDNEQFF. The DNA for the CDR3 is TGTGCCAGCAGCCAAGAAGGATCCAGGGACAATGAGCAGTTCTTC.

This chain links TRBV2 with TRBJ1-4, with TRBD1 matching 10 bases. The germline V gene has CDR1 SNHLY and CDR2 FYNNEI. V shed 2 bases, J shed 11 bases, and the junction held 5 bases outside the gene matches. CDR3 length: 14 amino acids. The CDR3 region is CASSERQGAGKLFF. The CDR3 coding sequence is TGTGCCAGCAGTGAACGACAGGGGGCAGGGAAACTGTTTTTT.

The V and J genes are TRBV5-1 and TRBJ1-1; D might be TRBD1 (5 bases). Deletions cut 0 bases from V and 4 bases from J, with 16 bases between. The germline CDR1 and CDR2 sequences are SGHRS and YFSETQ. The CDR3 runs to 16 residues. The CDR3 sequence: CASSLGPRAGGTEAFF. CDR3 sequence (DNA): TGCGCCAGCAGCTTGGGCCCACGAGCGGGGGGCACTGAAGCTTTCTTT.

This chain uses TRBV2 with TRBJ1-6, with a possible D match to TRBD1 (6 bases). Germline V gives CDR1 SNHLY, CDR2 FYNNEI. This CDR3 has 14 amino acids. Trimming took off 5 bases at V and 10 bases at J, with 15 bases between the two ends. CDR3 loop: CASSTRQGNSPLHF. For the CDR3, the DNA is TGTGCCAGCAGTACCCGGCAGGGGAACTCACCCCTCCACTTT.

This chain links TRBV7-8 with TRBJ1-1, with D maybe TRBD1 (6 bases). This CDR3 has 15 amino acids. Trimming stripped 4 bases from V and 4 bases from J, with 16 bases between. The germline V gene encodes CDR1 SGHVS and CDR2 FQNEAQ. CDR3 coding DNA: TGTGCCAGCAGCTCAAACAGGGAGGGGACCACTGAAGCTTTCTTT. Translated, it gives CASSSNREGTTEAFF.

This chain uses TRBV4-1 with TRBJ2-3; 11 bases match TRBD2. This CDR3 comprises 20 residues. J lost 6 bases, V lost 3 bases, and 20 bases had no gene match. The germline V gene encodes CDR1 MGHRA and CDR2 YSYEKL. The CDR3 sequence: CASSHSRLGTSGPGGDTQYF. The CDR3 DNA reads TGCGCCAGCAGCCACTCCAGGCTGGGGACTAGCGGCCCGGGGGGGGATACGCAGTATTTT.

The chain joins TRBV18 to TRBJ2-3, with D uncertain. This CDR3 has 13 amino acids. CDR1 and CDR2 (germline): KGHSH, LQKENI. V was shortened by 4 bases and J by 1 base, with 6 bases between the two germline ends. The CDR3 DNA follows: TGTGCCAGCTCACGTCAGGGCACAGATACGCAGTATTTT. This encodes CASSRQGTDTQYF.

The chain joins TRBV10-1 to TRBJ2-3, with TRBD1 as a possible D gene (5 bases). Per germline, CDR1 WNHNN and CDR2 SYGVQD (reference sequence). V was clipped by 4 bases and J by 3 bases, with 14 bases between them. CDR3 size: 15 residues. The CDR3 bases are TGCGCCAGCAGTGGGGCAGGGTTAGGGACAGATACGCAGTATTTT. Protein: CASSGAGLGTDTQYF.

This chain connects TRBV5-6 to TRBJ2-5; the D is unclear. Germline values: CDR1 SGHDT, CDR2 YYEEEE. Trimming pared 6 bases from V and 0 bases from J, leaving 12 bases between. The CDR3 is made up of 14 amino acids. The CDR3 loop reads CASTLGRYQETQYF. The CDR3, as DNA: TGTGCCAGCACTCTCGGCAGGTACCAAGAGACCCAGTACTTC.

The V gene is TRBV18, the J gene TRBJ2-5, with D hard to call. V dropped 2 bases and J dropped 5 bases, with 3 bases sitting between them. This CDR3 comprises 11 residues. The germline V gene encodes CDR1 KGHSH and CDR2 LQKENI. Here the CDR3 reads CASSPSETQYF. The CDR3 region has the DNA TGTGCCAGCTCACCATCGGAGACCCAGTACTTC.

A note on this clone: This sample includes further DNA sequences coding for the same CDR3. This chain joins TRBV9 and TRBJ1-5; 7 bases agree with TRBD1. V was pared by 0 bases and J by 6 bases, with 3 bases of the junction left unmatched. The CDR3 is 14 residues long. Germline CDR1 and CDR2: SGDLS and YYNGEE. The CDR3 loop is CASSVGQGGQPQHF. The CDR3 DNA reads TGTGCCAGCAGCGTAGGTCAGGGGGGTCAGCCCCAGCATTTT.

The CDR3 DNA reads TGTGCCAGCCGCCACTCGAGGGACAGGGGAGAAAAACTGTTTTTT. Translating it yields CASRHSRDRGEKLFF. The chain recombines TRBV5-4 with TRBJ1-4, with 10 bases matching TRBD1. The junction had 11 bases not matched to a gene; V was cut back by 7 bases and J by 8 bases. CDR3 size: 15 residues. The germline V gene encodes CDR1 SGHNT and CDR2 YYREEE (reference sequence).

The chain couples TRBV14 to TRBJ2-7, with D possibly being TRBD2 (5 bases). Germline V gene data show CDR1 as SGHDN and CDR2 as FVKESK. With 2 bases removed from V and 4 bases from J, the gap between germline ends came to 6 bases. The CDR3 sequence is 12 residues long. For the CDR3, the DNA is TGTGCCAGCAGCCAATGGAGGTACGAGCAGTACTTC. Translating it yields CASSQWRYEQYF.

V is TRBV5-1 and J is TRBJ2-1; perhaps TRBD2 as D (5 bases). The germline V gene encodes CDR1 SGHRS and CDR2 YFSETQ. The CDR3 is made up of 14 amino acids. The V gene lost 7 bases and the J gene lost 5 bases, with 16 bases spanning the gap. The CDR3 DNA sequence: TGCGCCAGCGCGAGAGGTGAGCGGAACAATGAGCAGTTCTTC. Protein: CASARGERNNEQFF.

The chain recombines TRBV27 with TRBJ1-5; the D gene is possibly TRBD1 (6 bases). Trimming stripped 6 bases from V and 3 bases from J, with 18 bases between. Looked up from germline, CDR1 is MNHEY and CDR2 is SMNVEV (reference sequence). The CDR3 runs 16 residues. DNA of the CDR3: TGTGCCAGCAGCCGAACAGGGCCGGCTTCCAATCAGCCCCAGCATTTT. Amino acid sequence: CASSRTGPASNQPQHF.

The CDR3 here is CASRVGVTYNEQFF. As DNA, the CDR3 is TGTGCCAGTAGGGTCGGGGTCACCTACAATGAGCAGTTCTTC. This chain joins TRBV19 and TRBJ2-1, with TRBD2 as a possible D gene (5 bases). V lost 6 bases and J lost 2, with 11 bases in between. The CDR3 is made up of 14 amino acids. Germline V gene data show CDR1 as LNHDA and CDR2 as SQIVND (reference sequence). The complete variable domain, with remaining parts taken from reference TRBV19 and TRBJ2-1, reads DGGITQSPKYLFRKEGQNVTLSCEQNLNHDAMYWYRQDPGQGLRLIYYSQIVNDFQKGDIAEGYSVSREKKESFPLTVTSAQKNPTAFYLCASRVGVTYNEQFFGPGTRLTVL.

The V gene is TRBV3-1 (or the pseudogene TRBV3-2), the J gene TRBJ1-2, with D possibly TRBD1 on 6 matching bases. The germline V and J ends were trimmed by 1 base and 8 bases, with 20 bases remaining between them. Germline V gene data show CDR1 as LGHDT and CDR2 as YNNKEL (reference sequence). This CDR3 contains 16 residues. The CDR3 nucleotides read TGTGCCAGCAGCCAAGCTGGGGGGGGCAAGGGTGTGGGCTACACCTTC. This translates into CASSQAGGGKGVGYTF.

This rearrangement joins TRBV2 to TRBJ2-5, with D perhaps TRBD1 (7 bases). The CDR3 contains 14 residues. With 6 bases removed from V and 3 bases from J, the gap between germline ends came to 14 bases. In germline, CDR1 is SNHLY, CDR2 FYNNEI. The CDR3 sequence is CASRGQGGKETQYF. CDR3 DNA sequence: TGTGCCAGCAGAGGGCAGGGGGGTAAAGAGACCCAGTACTTC.

The genes are TRBV5-1 and TRBJ2-3; 10 nucleotides match TRBD2. Germline V gives CDR1 SGHRS, CDR2 YFSETQ. J was trimmed by 0 bases and V by 0 bases; bases with no gene match: 10. The CDR3 extends over 19 amino acids. The CDR3 sequence: CASSLGIAGGQPSTDTQYF. CDR3 nucleotides: TGCGCCAGCAGCTTGGGGATAGCGGGGGGCCAACCTAGCACAGATACGCAGTATTTT. The full variable domain, rest sourced from reference TRBV5-1 and TRBJ2-3, is KAGVTQTPRYLIKTRGQQVTLSCSPISGHRSVSWYQQTPGQGLQFLFEYFSETQRNKGNFPGRFSGRQFSNSRSEMNVSTLELGDSALYLCASSLGIAGGQPSTDTQYFGPGTRLTVL.